One and the same sample provided the 26 T cell receptor beta chains below, sequenced in a study of blood T cell repertoires in COVID-19. Repertoires were generated with immunoSEQ multiplex PCR, while TCRdb's copy carries only in-frame clones and drops some. The data contain 250,000 to 400,000 clones, around nine tenths of them singletons. Material: peripheral blood. All receptors come from a man aged 50-60 years with active or convalescent COVID-19.

The chain recombines TRBV28 with TRBJ1-5, with TRBD1 matching 10 bases. J was trimmed by 0 bases and V by 6 bases; bases with no gene match: 8. The CDR3 is 17 amino acids. Germline values: CDR1 MDHEN, CDR2 SYDVKM. The CDR3 loop reads CASRPGQGRHSNQPQHF. DNA for the CDR3: TGTGCCAGCAGACCGGGACAGGGGCGTCATAGCAATCAGCCCCAGCATTTT.

V usage is TRBV24-1 and J usage is TRBJ2-7; perhaps TRBD2 as D (5 bases). Trimming stripped 1 base from V and 5 bases from J, with 17 bases between. CDR1 KGHDR and CDR2 SFDVKD come from the germline V gene. The CDR3 sequence is 16 residues long. CDR3 in DNA: TGTGCCACCAGTGATTTCAGCGGAGCGAGCGTGGACGAGCAGTACTTC. Its translation is CATSDFSGASVDEQYF.

A single count supports this clone. The V and J genes are TRBV2 and TRBJ2-1; no firm D call. The V gene lost 7 bases and the J gene lost 3 bases, with 10 bases spanning the gap. The CDR3 extends over 13 amino acids. Germline CDR1 SNHLY, CDR2 FYNNEI. The CDR3 region has the DNA TGTGCCAGCACCTATGGTGGCTACAATGAGCAGTTCTTC. Protein: CASTYGGYNEQFF.

The rearrangement links TRBV30 to TRBJ1-5; tentative D call: TRBD1 (5 bases). This CDR3 comprises 14 residues. Trimming left V 3 bases short and J 6 bases short, with 15 bases between. Germline-derived CDR1 and CDR2 are GTSNPN and SVGIG (reference sequence). CDR3 nucleotides: TGTGCCTGGAGCGGTAAGACAGTCTCTCAGCCCCAGCATTTT. Its translation: CAWSGKTVSQPQHF.

This clone occurred many times. This chain uses TRBV7-9 with TRBJ1-1, with 9 bases that match TRBD1. CDR1 is SEHNR, CDR2 FQNEAQ, per germline (reference sequence). The CDR3 has 16 residues. Unmatched junction bases numbered 15, after V lost 6 bases and J lost 7 bases. In nucleotides, the CDR3 is TGTGCCAGCAGAAGCATCCGGGACAGGGTCATGGGTGAAGCTTTCTTT. Translated: CASRSIRDRVMGEAFF.

V gene TRBV28 combines with J gene TRBJ2-7; D gene uncertain. The CDR3 totals 12 residues. The V and J ends lost 2 bases and 2 bases respectively, with 4 bases between them. Germline CDR1 reads MDHEN; CDR2 reads SYDVKM. CDR3 sequence (DNA): TGTGCCAGCAGTTTAACAGCCTACGAGCAGTACTTC. Its protein product is CASSLTAYEQYF.

The rearrangement links TRBV6-5 to TRBJ2-5, with 10 bases identical to TRBD1. Germline V gives CDR1 MNHEY, CDR2 SVGAGI. Trimming took 3 bases from V and 3 from J; bases not matched to a gene: 4. The CDR3 loop spans 15 amino acids. CDR3 sequence: CASSYPGQGKETQYF. DNA for the CDR3: TGTGCCAGCAGTTATCCGGGACAGGGGAAAGAGACCCAGTACTTC.

The rearrangement links TRBV4-1 to TRBJ2-5; 7 bases fit TRBD2. Trimming at V came to 1 base and at J to 5 bases, leaving 16 bases not matched to a gene. Germline values: CDR1 MGHRA, CDR2 YSYEKL. The CDR3 sequence is 18 residues long. The CDR3 loop is CASSQGAGGRFIPETQYF. The CDR3 DNA sequence: TGCGCCAGCAGCCAAGGGGCGGGCGGGAGATTTATCCCGGAGACCCAGTACTTC.

V usage is TRBV10-2 and J usage is TRBJ2-2; 14 bases align to TRBD2. CDR1 is WSHSY, CDR2 SAAADI, per germline. Trimming removed 2 bases from V and 5 bases from J; junction bases left unmatched: 4. The CDR3 is 17 amino acids. The CDR3 bases are TGCGCCAGCAGTGAGGGGACTAGCGGGAGACGGACCGGGGAGCTGTTTTTT. Residues: CASSEGTSGRRTGELFF.

This sequence joins TRBV7-2 and TRBJ2-7; possibly TRBD2 for D (5 bases). Looked up from germline, CDR1 is SGHTA and CDR2 is FQGNSA. Trimming took off 5 bases at V and 6 bases at J, with 17 bases between the two ends. This CDR3 comprises 14 residues. CDR3 coding DNA: TGTGCCAGCAGCCAGGACTGGGCCCGGGGCGAGCAGTACTTC. Protein product: CASSQDWARGEQYF.

The V gene is TRBV27, the J gene TRBJ2-7; possible D gene TRBD2, 5 bases. The germline V and J ends were trimmed by 2 bases and 5 bases, with 13 bases remaining between them. The CDR3 is 14 residues long. The germline CDR1 and CDR2 sequences are MNHEY and SMNVEV (reference sequence). DNA of the CDR3: TGTGCCAGCAGTTTAACGAGGGTGTTCAACGAGCAGTACTTC. Translation gives CASSLTRVFNEQYF.

The gene calls are TRBV18 and TRBJ1-1; 9 bases agree with TRBD1. Trimming at V came to 1 base and at J to 7 bases, leaving 1 base not matched to a gene. This CDR3 comprises 13 residues. Germline values: CDR1 KGHSH, CDR2 LQKENI. CDR3 amino acids: CASSPRDRVEAFF. The CDR3 bases are TGTGCCAGCTCACCACGGGACAGGGTTGAAGCTTTCTTT.

This chain uses TRBV18 with TRBJ1-1, with 10 nucleotides matching TRBD1. J was trimmed by 1 base and V by 3 bases; bases with no gene match: 8. CDR3 size: 17 residues. The germline gives CDR1 KGHSH, CDR2 LQKENI. DNA of the CDR3: TGTGCCAGCTCACCCGGGACAGGGGCCGACGGGAACACTGAAGCTTTCTTT. Amino acid sequence: CASSPGTGADGNTEAFF.

This clone was found a few times. The chain links TRBV5-4 to TRBJ2-5, with 8 positions matching TRBD2. V shed 0 bases, J shed 0 bases, and the junction held 4 bases outside the gene matches. The CDR3 length is 16 residues. Germline V gene lookup returns CDR1 SGHNT and CDR2 YYREEE (reference sequence). CDR3 DNA: TGTGCCAGCAGCTTGGCCTCTAGCGGGTACCAAGAGACCCAGTACTTC. It yields the protein CASSLASSGYQETQYF.

The chain has TRBV27 and TRBJ2-7, with no clear D. This CDR3 comprises 14 residues. Germline assignment: CDR1 MNHEY and CDR2 SMNVEV (reference sequence). V was trimmed by 0 bases and J by 7 bases, leaving 13 bases between them. Here the CDR3 DNA reads TGTGCCAGCAGTTTATCTACAGCCCCTTGGGAGCAGTACTTC. Amino acid sequence: CASSLSTAPWEQYF.

The rearrangement uses TRBV28 and TRBJ1-3; tentative D call: TRBD1 (6 bases). This CDR3 region has 15 residues. V was clipped by 5 bases and J by 4 bases, with 15 bases between them. Germline loops: CDR1 MDHEN, CDR2 SYDVKM. CDR3 nucleotide sequence: TGTGCCAGCAGTGCCAGGGGAGCTTCAGGAAACACCATATATTTT. It specifies CASSARGASGNTIYF.

The rearrangement joins TRBV4-1 to TRBJ2-7; 8 bases line up with TRBD1. The CDR3 is 15 amino acids. Losses at the gene ends were 3 bases for V and 0 bases for J; bases not matched to a gene: 4. CDR1 is MGHRA and CDR2 is YSYEKL in the germline V gene. The CDR3 coding sequence is TGCGCCAGCAGCCAGGTCGGACAGGGCTCCTACGAGCAGTACTTC. Its protein is CASSQVGQGSYEQYF.

The V and J genes are TRBV18 and TRBJ2-5; TRBD1 matches 7 bases. Germline CDR1 and CDR2: KGHSH and LQKENI. CDR3 size: 15 residues. V shed 6 bases, J shed 2 bases, and the junction held 9 bases outside the gene matches. The CDR3 DNA sequence: TGTGCCAGCTCCCGCCGGGACAGAAATCAAGAGACCCAGTACTTC. Translation gives CASSRRDRNQETQYF.

The chain recombines TRBV5-4 with TRBJ2-1; D is undetermined. Trimming removed 1 base at V and 2 bases at J, with 4 bases between. The germline V gene has CDR1 SGHNT and CDR2 YYREEE (reference sequence). This CDR3 comprises 13 residues. DNA for the CDR3: TGTGCCAGCAGCTTGTCTGCCTACAATGAGCAGTTCTTC. Translated, it gives CASSLSAYNEQFF. The whole variable domain, filled in from reference TRBV5-4 and TRBJ2-1, reads ETGVTQSPTHLIKTRGQQVTLRCSSQSGHNTVSWYQQALGQGPQFIFQYYREEENGRGNFPPRFSGLQFPNYSSELNVNALELDDSALYLCASSLSAYNEQFFGPGTRLTVL.

This clone has only one observation. J is TRBJ2-7 and V is TRBV10-3; 9 bases are a match to TRBD1. The CDR3 runs 15 residues. With 6 bases clipped from V and 3 bases from J, the junction kept 9 bases outside the gene matches. CDR1 and CDR2 from the germline V gene are ENHRY and SYGVKD. This chain's CDR3 is CAISNTQGAIYEQYF. DNA of the CDR3: TGTGCCATCAGCAATACACAGGGGGCAATCTACGAGCAGTACTTC.

V and J are TRBV5-4 and TRBJ2-5; TRBD2 aligns across 9 bases. This CDR3 spans 16 amino acids. CDR1 is SGHNT and CDR2 is YYREEE in the germline V gene (reference sequence). V shed 0 bases and J 4 bases; nucleotides not matched to a gene: 7. CDR3: CASSLDRLAGPETQYF. As DNA, the CDR3 is TGTGCCAGCAGCTTGGATCGGCTAGCGGGACCAGAGACCCAGTACTTC.

V is TRBV4-1 and J is TRBJ1-6; TRBD1 matches 8 bases. V dropped 0 bases and J dropped 9; count of bases not matched to a gene: 7. This CDR3 is built from 16 residues. Per the germline V gene, CDR1 is MGHRA and CDR2 is YSYEKL. Here the CDR3 reads CASSQDLTGVTSPLHF. CDR3 in DNA: TGCGCCAGCAGCCAAGATTTGACAGGGGTTACTTCACCCCTCCACTTT.

Remarks on this clone: Additional DNA sequences in this sample encode the identical CDR3. The chain has TRBV5-8 and TRBJ1-5; 9 nucleotides line up with TRBD1. The V segment lost 4 bases and the J segment 5 bases; nucleotides outside the gene matches: 1. Germline V CDR1 and CDR2: SGHTS, YDEGEE. The CDR3 extends over 13 amino acids. The CDR3 sequence: CASSRDRDQPQHF. CDR3 nucleotides: TGTGCCAGCAGCCGGGACAGGGATCAGCCCCAGCATTTT.

The CDR3 protein is CASSFDEQADTQYF. The CDR3 region has the DNA TGTGCCAGCAGTTTCGACGAGCAGGCTGATACGCAGTATTTT. The chain has TRBV6-2 or TRBV6-3 and TRBJ2-3; no definite D call. The CDR3 length is 14 residues. Trimming shortened V by 4 bases and J by 6 bases, and 14 bases separated the two germline ends. Germline CDR1 and CDR2: MNHEY and SVGEGT.

The chain is built from TRBV25-1 and TRBJ2-7, with TRBD2 as a possible D gene (5 bases). The CDR3 is 14 amino acids. Trimming cost V 1 base and J 1 base, with 8 bases left between them. Germline assignment: CDR1 MGHDK and CDR2 SYGVNS. CDR3 bases: TGTGCCAGCAGTGAATTAGCGCGGTCCTACGAGCAGTACTTC. Its translation is CASSELARSYEQYF.

The V and J genes are TRBV6-6 and TRBJ2-1, with 8 positions matching TRBD1. The length of the CDR3 is 17 residues. The germline V gene has CDR1 MNHNY and CDR2 SVGAGI (reference sequence). Trimming took 5 bases from V and 0 from J; bases not matched to a gene: 9. Here the CDR3 reads CASSRRTGQSSYNEQFF. For the CDR3, the DNA is TGTGCCAGCAGTCGAAGGACAGGGCAAAGCTCCTACAATGAGCAGTTCTTC.